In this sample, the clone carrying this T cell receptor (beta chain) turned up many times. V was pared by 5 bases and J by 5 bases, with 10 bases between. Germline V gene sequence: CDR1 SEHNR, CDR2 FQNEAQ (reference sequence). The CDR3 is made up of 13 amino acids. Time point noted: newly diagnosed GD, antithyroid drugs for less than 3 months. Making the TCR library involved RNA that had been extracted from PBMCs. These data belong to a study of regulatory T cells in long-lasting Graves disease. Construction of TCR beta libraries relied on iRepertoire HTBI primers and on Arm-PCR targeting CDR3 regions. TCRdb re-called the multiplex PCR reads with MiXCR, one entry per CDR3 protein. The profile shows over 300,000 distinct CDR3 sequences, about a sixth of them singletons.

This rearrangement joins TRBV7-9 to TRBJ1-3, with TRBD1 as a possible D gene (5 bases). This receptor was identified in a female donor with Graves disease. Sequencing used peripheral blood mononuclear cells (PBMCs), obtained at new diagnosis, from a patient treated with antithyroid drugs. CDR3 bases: TGTGCCAGCAGCCCCGACAGCCGAAACACCATATATTTT. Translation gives CASSPDSRNTIYF.